This T cell receptor (beta chain) was captured by sequencing in a study of cytomegalovirus exposure and HLA in healthy donors. Trimming took off 1 base at V and 4 bases at J, with 8 bases between the two ends. CDR3 length equals 13 residues. Looked up from germline, CDR1 is SGHTA and CDR2 is FQGNSA. The primer mix had 60 Vbeta and 13 Jbeta primers. Sequenced by immunoSEQ multiplex PCR; TCRdb stores in-frame clones only, minus some. The sample includes 130,000 or so clones, 81% of them seen just once. V and J are TRBV7-2 and TRBJ2-7; D unclear. The clonotype comes from a woman aged 40 to 50 in good health and CMV-seronegative. Sample: PBMCs. DNA of the CDR3: TGTGCCAGCAGCTTAGACCCTAGTTACGAGCAGTACTTC. This sequence encodes CASSLDPSYEQYF.